This TCR beta chain derives from a study of cytomegalovirus exposure and HLA in healthy donors. Study-level information: The platform used for the 120 or so validation repertoires matched that of the roughly 720 first-cohort repertoires, a later analysis reported.

This clone was counted a few times. Its antigen is currently unknown. The donors were part of the validation cohort of some 120 subjects. That cohort was separate from the first cohort, which comprised fewer than 800 subjects. V lost 0 bases, J lost 3 bases, and 6 bases lay in between. Germline CDR1 reads SEHNR; CDR2 reads FQNEAQ (reference sequence). This CDR3 spans 13 amino acids. Findings and caveats of the study: It was reportedly the case that the classifier diagnosed cytomegalovirus status with high specificity and sensitivity. Cytomegalovirus-associated status was assigned to 150 to 200 TCR beta chains.

Sequencing used immunoSEQ multiplex PCR; TCRdb keeps in-frame clones, though not all of them. The table has 250,000 to 400,000 clones, 70% to 90% seen once. The chain combines TRBV7-9 with TRBJ2-7, with D uncertain. The specimen sequenced was PBMCs. This TCR was recovered from a man aged 25 to 40 in good health and CMV-seronegative. CDR3 sequence (DNA): TGTGCCAGCAGCTTAGCCCCTGTCTACGAGCAGTACTTC. As protein: CASSLAPVYEQYF.